This T cell receptor beta chain was captured in a study of cytomegalovirus exposure and HLA in healthy donors. Background on the study: Earlier sequencing of 150 million to 200 million T cells yielded 95 million to 120 million unique TCR beta sequences. Approximately 85 million unique TCRs from HLA-typed donors were held in an early release of data.

Germline V lookup: CDR1 SGHNT, CDR2 YYREEE (reference sequence). The ends lost 4 bases at V and 4 bases at J; junction bases unmatched: 11. The length of the CDR3 is 16 residues. The PCR made use of 60 Vbeta and 13 Jbeta primers. Only in-frame clones appear in the TCRdb table, and some are missing; sequencing was by immunoSEQ multiplex PCR. The sample includes about 190,000 clones, roughly 82% of them seen just once. The V gene is TRBV5-4, the J gene TRBJ2-3; 8 nucleotides agree with TRBD2. Sequencing was performed on PBMCs. This TCR was sampled from a woman aged 45 to 65 in good health and CMV-seropositive. The CDR3 reads CASSPRLAGSADTQYF. In nucleotides, the CDR3 is TGTGCCAGCAGCCCTCGTTTAGCGGGGAGTGCAGATACGCAGTATTTT.